Below, one T cell receptor beta chain is given with its context. This clonotype was counted a few times. The target of this receptor is not known. Base quality data are lacking; no much larger clone is found one base away. This sample is drawn from a study of T-cell reconstitution after alpha-beta-depleted transplantation in children (dated by TCRdb to about 2016). Regarding the research as a whole: Using TCR repertoire profiling, the study quantitatively followed how T-cell immune reconstitution unfolded in children after TCRalphabeta/CD19-depleted allogeneic hematopoietic cell transplantation.

Receptors were amplified or captured by PCR. TCRdb lists the instrument as Illumina HiSeq 2500. Molecular barcoding was employed in the preparation of TCR libraries, with unique molecular identifiers being used to normalize TCRbeta repertoire quantification. TCRdb applied fastp at Q25 and MiXCR to the public reads, then kept only in-frame beta chains. Rows are unified per CDR3 protein, each entry keeping the most common DNA and genes. Present in this sample are some 590,000 distinct CDR3 sequences, roughly a tenth of which were seen just once. The top ten hold less than 5% of the sample. Counted from cysteine to phenylalanine, this CDR3 has 15 amino acids. The only DNA kept is the CDR3, 45 bases in frame from the first base. Taken from the germline V gene (reference sequence), the CDR1 and CDR2 loops are SEHNR and FQNEAQ. V and J lose 1 base and 0 bases, and a span of 7 bases separates them.

This receptor was obtained from a human donor who donated a stem cell graft to a child with acute myeloid leukemia. The sequenced sample was PBMCs from the stem cell graft donor, obtained from the stem cell graft. The chain is made from TRBV7-9 and TRBJ2-4; no D segment can be confidently identified. The sequence in DNA is TGTGCCAGCAGCTTAGTGTCTTCAGCCAAAAACATTCAGTACTTC. Its protein reads: CASSLVSSAKNIQYF.